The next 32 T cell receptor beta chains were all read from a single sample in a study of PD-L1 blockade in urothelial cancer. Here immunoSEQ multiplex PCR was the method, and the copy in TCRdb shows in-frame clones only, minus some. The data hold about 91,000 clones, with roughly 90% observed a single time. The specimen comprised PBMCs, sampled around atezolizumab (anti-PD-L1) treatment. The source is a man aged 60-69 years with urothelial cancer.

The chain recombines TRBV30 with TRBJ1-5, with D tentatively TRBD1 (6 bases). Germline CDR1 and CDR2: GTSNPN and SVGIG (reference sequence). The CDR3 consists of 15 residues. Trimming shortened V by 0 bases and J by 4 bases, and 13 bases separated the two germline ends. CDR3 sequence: CAWSVRGGRNQPQHF. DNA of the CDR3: TGTGCCTGGAGTGTAAGAGGGGGAAGGAATCAGCCCCAGCATTTT.

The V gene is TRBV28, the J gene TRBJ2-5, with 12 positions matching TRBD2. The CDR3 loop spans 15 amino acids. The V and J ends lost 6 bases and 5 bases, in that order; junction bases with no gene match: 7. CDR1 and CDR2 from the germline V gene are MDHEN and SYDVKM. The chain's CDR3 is CASRPSLAGGETQYF. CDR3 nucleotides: TGTGCCAGCAGACCCTCCCTAGCGGGAGGGGAGACCCAGTACTTC.

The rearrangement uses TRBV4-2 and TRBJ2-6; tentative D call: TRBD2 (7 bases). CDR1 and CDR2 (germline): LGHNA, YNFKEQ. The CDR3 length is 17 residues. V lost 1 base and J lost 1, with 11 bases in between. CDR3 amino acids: CASSQARGTSGANVLTF. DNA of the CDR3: TGTGCCAGCAGCCAAGCGCGGGGGACATCTGGGGCCAACGTCCTGACTTTC.

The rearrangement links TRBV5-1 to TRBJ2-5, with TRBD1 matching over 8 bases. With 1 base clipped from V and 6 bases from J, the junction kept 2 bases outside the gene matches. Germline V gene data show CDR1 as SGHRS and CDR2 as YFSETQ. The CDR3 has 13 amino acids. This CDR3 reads CASSLTGGKTQYF. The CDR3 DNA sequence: TGCGCCAGCAGCTTGACAGGGGGAAAGACCCAGTACTTC. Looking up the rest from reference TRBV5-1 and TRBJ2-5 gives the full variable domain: KAGVTQTPRYLIKTRGQQVTLSCSPISGHRSVSWYQQTPGQGLQFLFEYFSETQRNKGNFPGRFSGRQFSNSRSEMNVSTLELGDSALYLCASSLTGGKTQYFGPGTRLLVL.

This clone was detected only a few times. The CDR3 loop is CAWRGTTTEAFF. The CDR3 nucleotides read TGTGCCTGGAGAGGAACTACCACTGAAGCTTTCTTT. This chain links TRBV30 with TRBJ1-1; the D is unclear. Germline V lookup: CDR1 GTSNPN, CDR2 SVGIG (reference sequence). Trimming took 3 bases from V and 4 from J, leaving 9 bases between them. The CDR3 consists of 12 residues. The full variable domain, its missing parts supplied by reference TRBV30 and TRBJ1-1, is SQTIHQWPATLVQPVGSPLSLECTVEGTSNPNLYWYRQAAGRGLQLLFYSVGIGQISSEVPQNLSASRPQDRQFILSSKKLLLSDSGFYLCAWRGTTTEAFFGQGTRLTVV.

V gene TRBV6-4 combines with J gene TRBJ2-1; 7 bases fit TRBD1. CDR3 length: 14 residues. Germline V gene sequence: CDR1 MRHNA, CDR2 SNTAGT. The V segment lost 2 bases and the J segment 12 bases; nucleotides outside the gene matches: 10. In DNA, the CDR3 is TGTGCCAGCAGTGACACAAACAGGGGTCAAAGGCAGTTCTTC. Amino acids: CASSDTNRGQRQFF.

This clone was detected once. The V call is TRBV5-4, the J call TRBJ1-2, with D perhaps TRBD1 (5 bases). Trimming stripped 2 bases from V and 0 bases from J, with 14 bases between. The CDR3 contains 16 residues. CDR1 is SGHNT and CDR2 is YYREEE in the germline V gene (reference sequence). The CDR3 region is CASSFAQGKANYGYTF. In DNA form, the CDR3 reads TGTGCCAGCAGCTTTGCGCAGGGAAAAGCTAACTATGGCTACACCTTC.

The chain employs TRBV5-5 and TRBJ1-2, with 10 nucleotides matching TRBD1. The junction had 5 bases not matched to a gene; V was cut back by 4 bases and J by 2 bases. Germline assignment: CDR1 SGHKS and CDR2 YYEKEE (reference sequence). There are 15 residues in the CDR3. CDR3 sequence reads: CASSRPGQGNYGYTF. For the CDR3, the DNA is TGTGCCAGCAGCAGACCGGGACAGGGGAACTATGGCTACACCTTC.

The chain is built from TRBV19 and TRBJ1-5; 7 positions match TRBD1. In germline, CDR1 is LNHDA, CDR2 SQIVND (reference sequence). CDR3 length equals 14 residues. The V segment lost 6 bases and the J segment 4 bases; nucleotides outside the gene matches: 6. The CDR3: CASSPGGPNQPQHF. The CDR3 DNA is TGTGCCAGTAGCCCAGGGGGTCCAAATCAGCCCCAGCATTTT.

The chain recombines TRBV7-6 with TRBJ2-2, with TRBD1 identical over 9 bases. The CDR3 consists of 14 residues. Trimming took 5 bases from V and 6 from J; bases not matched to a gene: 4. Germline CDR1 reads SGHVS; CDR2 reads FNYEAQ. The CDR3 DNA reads TGTGCCAGCAGCCGGGACAGGGACGCCGGGGAGCTGTTTTTT. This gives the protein CASSRDRDAGELFF.

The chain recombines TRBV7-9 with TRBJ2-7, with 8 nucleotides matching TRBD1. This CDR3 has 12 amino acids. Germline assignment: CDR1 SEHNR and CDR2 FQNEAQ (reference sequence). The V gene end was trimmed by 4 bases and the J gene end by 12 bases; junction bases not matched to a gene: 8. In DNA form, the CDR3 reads TGTGCCAGCAGCTCCGACTCGGGACAGGCGTACTTC. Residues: CASSSDSGQAYF.

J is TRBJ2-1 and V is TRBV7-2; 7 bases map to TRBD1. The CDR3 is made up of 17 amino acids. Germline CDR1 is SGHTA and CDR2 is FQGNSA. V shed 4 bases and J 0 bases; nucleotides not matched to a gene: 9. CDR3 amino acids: CASSSGGHQSSYNEQFF. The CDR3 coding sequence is TGTGCCAGCAGCTCAGGGGGACATCAGAGCTCCTACAATGAGCAGTTCTTC.

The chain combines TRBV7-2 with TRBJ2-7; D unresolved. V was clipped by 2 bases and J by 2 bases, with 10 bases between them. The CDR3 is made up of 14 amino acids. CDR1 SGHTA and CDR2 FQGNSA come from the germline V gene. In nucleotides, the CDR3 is TGTGCCAGCAGCTTAAACGCACTAACCTACGAGCAGTACTTC. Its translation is CASSLNALTYEQYF.

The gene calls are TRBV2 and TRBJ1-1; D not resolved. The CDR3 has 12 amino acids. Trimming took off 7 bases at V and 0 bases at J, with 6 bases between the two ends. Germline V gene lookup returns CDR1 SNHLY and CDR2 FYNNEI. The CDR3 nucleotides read TGTGCCAGCACTTTTCTGAACACTGAAGCTTTCTTT. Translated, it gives CASTFLNTEAFF.

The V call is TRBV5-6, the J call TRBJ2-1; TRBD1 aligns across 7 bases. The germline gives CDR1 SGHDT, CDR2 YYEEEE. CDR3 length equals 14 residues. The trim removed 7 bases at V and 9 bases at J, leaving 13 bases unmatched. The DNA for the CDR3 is TGTGCCAGCCAAACAGGGGACGATCGGGGTGAGCAGTTCTTC. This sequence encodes CASQTGDDRGEQFF.

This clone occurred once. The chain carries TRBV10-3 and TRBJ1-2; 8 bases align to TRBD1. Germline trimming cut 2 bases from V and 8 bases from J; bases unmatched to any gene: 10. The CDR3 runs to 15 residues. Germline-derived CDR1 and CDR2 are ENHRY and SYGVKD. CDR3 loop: CAISEPDRAPKGYTF. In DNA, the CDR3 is TGTGCCATCAGTGAGCCGGACAGGGCCCCCAAAGGCTACACCTTC.

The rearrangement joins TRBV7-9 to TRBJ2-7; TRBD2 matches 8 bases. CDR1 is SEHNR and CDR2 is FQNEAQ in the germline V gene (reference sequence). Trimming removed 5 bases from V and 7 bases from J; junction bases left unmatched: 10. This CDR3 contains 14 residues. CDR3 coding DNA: TGTGCCAGCAGCGCCCCGGGGGGGGCAGGGGAGCAGTACTTC. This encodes CASSAPGGAGEQYF. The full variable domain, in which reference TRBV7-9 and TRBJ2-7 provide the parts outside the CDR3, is DTGVSQNPRHKITKRGQNVTFRCDPISEHNRLYWYRQTLGQGPEFLTYFQNEAQLEKSRLLSDRFSAERPKGSFSTLEIQRTEQGDSAMYLCASSAPGGAGEQYFGPGTRLTVT.

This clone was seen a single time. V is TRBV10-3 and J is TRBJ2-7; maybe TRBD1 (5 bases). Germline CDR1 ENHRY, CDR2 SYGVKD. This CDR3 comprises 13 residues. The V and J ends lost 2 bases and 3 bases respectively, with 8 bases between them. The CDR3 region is CAISERQNYEQYF. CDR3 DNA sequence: TGTGCCATCAGTGAGCGACAGAACTACGAGCAGTACTTC.

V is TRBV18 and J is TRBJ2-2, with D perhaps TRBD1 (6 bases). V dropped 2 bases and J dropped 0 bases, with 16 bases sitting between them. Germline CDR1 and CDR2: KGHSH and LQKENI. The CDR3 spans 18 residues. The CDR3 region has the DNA TGTGCCAGCTCACCAAGGGTCACCAAGGGGGCGAACACCGGGGAGCTGTTTTTT. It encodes CASSPRVTKGANTGELFF.

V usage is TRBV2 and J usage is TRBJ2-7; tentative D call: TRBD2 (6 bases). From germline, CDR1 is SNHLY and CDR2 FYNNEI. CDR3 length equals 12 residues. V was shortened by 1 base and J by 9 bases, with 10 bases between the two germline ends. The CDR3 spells CASSEGGERQYF. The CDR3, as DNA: TGTGCCAGCAGTGAAGGGGGGGAGAGGCAGTACTTC.

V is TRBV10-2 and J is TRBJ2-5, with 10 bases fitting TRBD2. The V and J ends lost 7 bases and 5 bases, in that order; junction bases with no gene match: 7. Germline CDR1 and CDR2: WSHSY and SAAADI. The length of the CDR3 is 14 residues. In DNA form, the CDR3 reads TGCGCCAGCACCCAGCGGGAGGGCTGGGAGACCCAGTACTTC. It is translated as CASTQREGWETQYF.

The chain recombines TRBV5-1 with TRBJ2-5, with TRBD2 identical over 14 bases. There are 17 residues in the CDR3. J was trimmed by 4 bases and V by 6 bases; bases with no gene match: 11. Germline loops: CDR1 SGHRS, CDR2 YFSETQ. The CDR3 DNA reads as TGCGCCAGCACAGTAGATGTCGGACTAGCGGGGGGAGAGACCCAGTACTTC. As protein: CASTVDVGLAGGETQYF.

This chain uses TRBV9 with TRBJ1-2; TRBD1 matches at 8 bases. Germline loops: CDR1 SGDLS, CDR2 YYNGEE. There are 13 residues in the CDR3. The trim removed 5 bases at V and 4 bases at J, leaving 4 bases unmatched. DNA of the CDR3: TGTGCCAGCAGTCCTGACAGGGGCTATGGCTACACCTTC. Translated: CASSPDRGYGYTF.

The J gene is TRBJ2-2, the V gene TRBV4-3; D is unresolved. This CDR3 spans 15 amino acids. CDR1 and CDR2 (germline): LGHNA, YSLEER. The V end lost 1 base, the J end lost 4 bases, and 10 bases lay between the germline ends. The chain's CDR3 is CASSQAPVPTGELFF. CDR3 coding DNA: TGCGCCAGCAGCCAAGCCCCGGTCCCCACCGGGGAGCTGTTTTTT.

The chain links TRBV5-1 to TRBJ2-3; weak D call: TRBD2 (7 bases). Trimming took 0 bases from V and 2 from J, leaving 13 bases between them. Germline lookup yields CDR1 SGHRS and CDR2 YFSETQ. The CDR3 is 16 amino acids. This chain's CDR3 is CASSLDGGPNTDTQYF. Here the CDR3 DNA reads TGCGCCAGCAGCTTGGACGGGGGGCCCAACACAGATACGCAGTATTTT. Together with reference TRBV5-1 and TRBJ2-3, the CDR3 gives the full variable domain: KAGVTQTPRYLIKTRGQQVTLSCSPISGHRSVSWYQQTPGQGLQFLFEYFSETQRNKGNFPGRFSGRQFSNSRSEMNVSTLELGDSALYLCASSLDGGPNTDTQYFGPGTRLTVL.

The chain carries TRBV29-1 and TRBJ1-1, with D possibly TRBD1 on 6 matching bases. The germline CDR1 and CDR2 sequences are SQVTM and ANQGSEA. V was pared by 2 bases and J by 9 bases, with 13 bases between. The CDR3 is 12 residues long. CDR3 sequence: CSVEMGGAKAFF. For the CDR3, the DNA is TGCAGCGTTGAAATGGGGGGGGCGAAAGCTTTCTTT.

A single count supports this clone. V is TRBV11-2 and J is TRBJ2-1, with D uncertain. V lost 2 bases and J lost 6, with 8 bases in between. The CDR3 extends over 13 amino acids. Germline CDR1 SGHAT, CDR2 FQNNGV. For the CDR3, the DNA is TGTGCCAGCAGCTTACTAGTTTCCAATGAGCAGTTCTTC. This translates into CASSLLVSNEQFF. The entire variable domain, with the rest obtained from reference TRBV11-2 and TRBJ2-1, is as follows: EAGVAQSPRYKIIEKRQSVAFWCNPISGHATLYWYQQILGQGPKLLIQFQNNGVVDDSQLPKDRFSAERLKGVDSTLKIQPAKLEDSAVYLCASSLLVSNEQFFGPGTRLTVL.

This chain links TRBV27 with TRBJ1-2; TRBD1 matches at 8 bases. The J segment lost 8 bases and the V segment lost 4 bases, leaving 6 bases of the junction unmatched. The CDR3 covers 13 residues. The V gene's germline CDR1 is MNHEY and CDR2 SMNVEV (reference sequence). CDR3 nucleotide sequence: TGTGCCAGCAGTTCGACAGGGGTGGGGGGCTACACCTTC. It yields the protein CASSSTGVGGYTF.

The CDR3 is CASSSISGGASTGELFF. The CDR3 nucleotides read TGTGCCAGCAGCTCGATTAGCGGGGGGGCCTCGACCGGGGAGCTGTTTTTT. The J gene is TRBJ2-2, the V gene TRBV5-4; TRBD2 agrees at 11 bases. The CDR3 spans 17 residues. Germline CDR1 reads SGHNT; CDR2 reads YYREEE (reference sequence). J lost 5 bases, V lost 3 bases, and 9 bases had no gene match.

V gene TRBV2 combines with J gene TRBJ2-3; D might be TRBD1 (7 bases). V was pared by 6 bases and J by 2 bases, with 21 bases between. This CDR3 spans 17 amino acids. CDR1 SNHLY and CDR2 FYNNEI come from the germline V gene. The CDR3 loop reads CASSELGTGDFTDTQYF. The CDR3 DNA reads TGTGCCAGCAGCGAATTGGGCACAGGGGACTTCACAGATACGCAGTATTTT.

The chain's CDR3 is CASSLDAGGRRDEQYF. CDR3 bases: TGCGCCAGCAGCTTGGATGCGGGGGGGCGACGAGACGAGCAGTACTTC. The chain carries TRBV5-1 and TRBJ2-7; 9 bases are a match to TRBD2. Per germline, CDR1 SGHRS and CDR2 YFSETQ. Losses at the gene ends were 0 bases for V and 5 bases for J; bases not matched to a gene: 9. This CDR3 contains 16 residues.

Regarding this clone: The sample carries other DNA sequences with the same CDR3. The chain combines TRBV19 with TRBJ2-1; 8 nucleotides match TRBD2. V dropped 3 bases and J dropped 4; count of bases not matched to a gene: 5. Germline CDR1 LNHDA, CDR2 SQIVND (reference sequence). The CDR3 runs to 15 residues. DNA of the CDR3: TGTGCCAGTAGTATCTCACTAGCGGTTTACAATGAGCAGTTCTTC. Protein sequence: CASSISLAVYNEQFF. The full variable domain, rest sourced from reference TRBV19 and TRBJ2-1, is DGGITQSPKYLFRKEGQNVTLSCEQNLNHDAMYWYRQDPGQGLRLIYYSQIVNDFQKGDIAEGYSVSREKKESFPLTVTSAQKNPTAFYLCASSISLAVYNEQFFGPGTRLTVL.